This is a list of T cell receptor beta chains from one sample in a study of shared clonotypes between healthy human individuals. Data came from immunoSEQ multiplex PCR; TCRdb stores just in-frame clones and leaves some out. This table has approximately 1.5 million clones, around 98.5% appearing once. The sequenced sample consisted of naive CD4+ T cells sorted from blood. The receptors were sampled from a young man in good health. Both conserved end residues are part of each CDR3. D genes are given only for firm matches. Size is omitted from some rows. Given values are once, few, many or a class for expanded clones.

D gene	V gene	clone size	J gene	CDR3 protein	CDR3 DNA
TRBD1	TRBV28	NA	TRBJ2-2	CAGQGSGELFF	TGTGCCGGACAGGGTTCCGGGGAGCTGTTTTTT
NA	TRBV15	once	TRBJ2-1	CATSRDRASYNEQFF	TGTGCCACCAGCAGAGATAGAGCCTCCTACAATGAGCAGTTCTTC
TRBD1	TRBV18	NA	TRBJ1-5	CASSPSTGDQPQHF	TGTGCCAGCTCACCCTCGACAGGGGACCAGCCCCAGCATTTT
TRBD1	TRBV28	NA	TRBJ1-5	CASADRGSQPQHF	TGTGCCAGCGCCGACAGGGGAAGTCAGCCCCAGCATTTT
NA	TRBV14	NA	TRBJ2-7	CASSQGQGFAYEQYF	TGTGCCAGCAGCCAAGGGCAGGGCTTCGCCTACGAGCAGTACTTC
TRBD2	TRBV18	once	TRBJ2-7	CASSPLLNSGKYEQYF	TGTGCCAGCTCACCCCTGCTGAACAGCGGGAAGTACGAGCAGTACTTC
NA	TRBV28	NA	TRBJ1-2	CASSFRGINYGYTF	TGTGCCAGCAGTTTTCGGGGGATTAACTATGGCTACACCTTC
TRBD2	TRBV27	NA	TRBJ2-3	CASSSRSGRVSTDTQYF	TGTGCCAGCAGTTCACGAAGCGGGAGGGTTAGCACAGATACGCAGTATTTT
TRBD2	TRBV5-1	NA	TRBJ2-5	CASSLVLAGDAQETQYF	TGCGCCAGCAGCTTGGTCCTAGCGGGAGACGCACAAGAGACCCAGTACTTC
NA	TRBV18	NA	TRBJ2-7	CASSPLPQGADSYEQYF	TGTGCCAGCTCACCACTCCCACAGGGTGCCGATTCCTACGAGCAGTACTTC
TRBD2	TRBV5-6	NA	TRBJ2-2	CASSSLREVNTGELFF	TGTGCCAGCAGTTCCTTGCGGGAGGTGAACACCGGGGAGCTGTTTTTT
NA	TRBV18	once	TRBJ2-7	CASSKRGRAGTDGYEQYF	TGTGCCAGCTCCAAAAGGGGTCGTGCGGGGACGGACGGGTACGAGCAGTACTTC
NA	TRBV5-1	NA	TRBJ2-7	CASSLRGPAYEQYF	TGTGCCAGCAGCTTGCGGGGGCCGGCCTACGAGCAGTACTTC
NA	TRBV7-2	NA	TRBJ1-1	CASSLATRGTEAFF	TGTGCCAGCAGCTTAGCGACCCGGGGGACTGAAGCTTTCTTT
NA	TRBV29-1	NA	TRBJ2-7	CSVATARRDSYEQYF	TGCAGCGTTGCCACTGCGCGGCGGGACTCCTACGAGCAGTACTTC
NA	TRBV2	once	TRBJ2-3	CASSVVYTDTQYF	TGTGCCAGCAGTGTTGTTTATACAGATACGCAGTATTTT
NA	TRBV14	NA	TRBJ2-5	CASSLGTQTQYF	TGTGCCAGCAGCCTCGGTACGCAGACCCAGTACTTC
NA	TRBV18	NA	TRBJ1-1	CASSPLQGLTNTEAFF	TGTGCCAGCTCACCGCTACAGGGTCTGACAAACACTGAAGCTTTCTTT
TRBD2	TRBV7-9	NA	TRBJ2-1	CASSLVTSGSTYNEQFF	TGTGCCAGCAGCTTAGTGACTAGCGGGAGTACCTACAATGAGCAGTTCTTC
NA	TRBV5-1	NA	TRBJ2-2	CASSLAGGQGDTGELFF	TGCGCCAGCAGCTTGGCCGGGGGGCAGGGAGACACCGGGGAGCTGTTTTTT
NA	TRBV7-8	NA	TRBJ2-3	CASSPRGTDTQYF	TGTGCCAGCAGCCCACGAGGGACAGATACGCAGTATTTT
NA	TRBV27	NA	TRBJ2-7	CASSLLGGNYEQYF	TGTGCCAGCAGCCTTCTTGGCGGGAACTACGAGCAGTACTTC
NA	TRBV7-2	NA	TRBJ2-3	CASSHGIQRADTQYF	TGTGCCAGCAGCCATGGGATACAACGGGCAGATACGCAGTATTTT
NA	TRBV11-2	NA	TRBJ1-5	CASSYGPDQPQHF	TGTGCCAGCAGCTACGGACCTGATCAGCCCCAGCATTTT
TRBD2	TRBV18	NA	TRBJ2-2	CASSPWTPSGSKYETGELFF	TGTGCCAGCTCACCTTGGACCCCTAGCGGGAGCAAATATGAGACCGGGGAGCTGTTTTTT
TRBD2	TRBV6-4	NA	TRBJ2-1	CASSDPWGGLPNYNEQFF	TGTGCCAGCAGTGACCCATGGGGGGGACTACCCAACTACAATGAGCAGTTCTTC
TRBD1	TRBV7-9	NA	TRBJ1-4	CASSYAGQINEKLFF	TGTGCCAGCAGCTACGCGGGACAGATTAATGAAAAACTGTTTTTT
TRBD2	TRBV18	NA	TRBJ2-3	CASSPNPSGPRTQYF	TGTGCCAGCTCACCAAACCCTAGCGGGCCCCGTACGCAGTATTTT
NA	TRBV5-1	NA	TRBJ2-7	CASSLSGVEQYF	TGCGCCAGCAGCTTATCGGGGGTCGAGCAGTACTTC
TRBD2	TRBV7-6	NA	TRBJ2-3	CASSLGTAGGPLTDTQYF	TGTGCCAGCAGCTTAGGGACAGCGGGAGGGCCTTTGACAGATACGCAGTATTTT
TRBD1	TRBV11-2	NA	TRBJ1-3	CASSRRDRSSGNTIYF	TGTGCCAGCAGCCGAAGGGACAGAAGTTCTGGAAACACCATATATTTT
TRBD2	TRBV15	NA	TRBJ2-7	CATSRDGTSYEQYF	TGTGCCACCAGCAGAGACGGGACTAGCTACGAGCAGTACTTC
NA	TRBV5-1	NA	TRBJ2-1	CASSLPQSSYNEQFF	TGCGCCAGCAGCTTGCCTCAAAGCTCCTACAATGAGCAGTTCTTC
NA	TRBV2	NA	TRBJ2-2	CASRPHSNTGELFF	TGTGCCAGCAGGCCACATTCGAACACCGGGGAGCTGTTTTTT
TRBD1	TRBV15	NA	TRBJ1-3	CATSSRDSGNTIYF	TGTGCCACCAGCAGTAGGGACAGCGGAAACACCATATATTTT
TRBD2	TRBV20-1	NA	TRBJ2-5	CSAGRGETQYF	TGCAGTGCCGGGAGGGGGGAGACCCAGTACTTC
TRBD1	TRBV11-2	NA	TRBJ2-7	CASSLAGQVGEQYF	TGTGCCAGCAGCTTAGCCGGACAGGTAGGAGAGCAGTACTTC
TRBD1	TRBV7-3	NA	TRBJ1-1	CASSLRQGARGEAFF	TGTGCCAGCAGCTTAAGGCAGGGGGCTCGGGGTGAAGCTTTCTTT
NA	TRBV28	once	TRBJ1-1	CASSFSTFNTEAFF	TGTGCCAGCAGTTTCAGCACTTTTAACACTGAAGCTTTCTTT
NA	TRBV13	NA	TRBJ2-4	CASSPTGRKNIQYF	TGTGCCAGCAGCCCGACGGGACGGAAAAACATTCAGTACTTC
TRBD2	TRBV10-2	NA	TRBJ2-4	CASSGGRRDIQYF	TGCGCCAGCAGTGGCGGGAGGAGAGACATTCAGTACTTC
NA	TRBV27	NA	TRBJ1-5	CASSLFFGERQPQHF	TGTGCCAGCAGTTTATTTTTCGGGGAACGTCAGCCCCAGCATTTT
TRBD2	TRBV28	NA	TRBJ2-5	CASRGTNQETQYF	TGTGCCAGCAGGGGGACTAACCAAGAGACCCAGTACTTC
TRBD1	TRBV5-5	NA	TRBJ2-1	CASSGGGGTGAYNEQFF	TGTGCCAGCAGCGGGGGAGGTGGGACAGGGGCCTACAATGAGCAGTTCTTC
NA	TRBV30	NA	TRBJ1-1	CAWSVGAEAFF	TGTGCCTGGAGTGTAGGGGCTGAAGCTTTCTTT
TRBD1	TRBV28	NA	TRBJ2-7	CASSPSPGQRFEQYF	TGTGCCAGCAGCCCCTCGCCGGGACAGCGATTTGAGCAGTACTTC